These T cell receptor beta chains were read from a single sample in a study of breast tumors, draining lymph nodes, adjacent tissues. TCRdb redid the calling of the multiplex PCR reads with MiXCR, one entry per CDR3 protein. The sample has roughly 120,000 distinct CDR3 sequences, 15% to 20% seen once. The sample taken for sequencing was axillary lymph node tissue. The source of these receptors is a female donor with breast cancer. Some clones in this sample may be carry-over from other donors' samples. Each CDR3 is given with its conserved first and last residue. A D gene is named only where the DNA matches it firmly. For some rows the clone size is stated as once, few or many, or as a class when expanded; others skip it.

TGTGCCAGCAGCCCGATTGTGGGGAATCTTGGCTACACCTTC	CASSPIVGNLGYTF	.	many	TRBV9	TRBJ1-2
TGCGCCAGCAGCTTTGAACAGGGGGCAGGAGAGACCCAGTACTTC	CASSFEQGAGETQYF	TRBD1	.	TRBV5-1	TRBJ2-5
TGTGCCTGGAGTGCCCGACCGGACAGCCCTTATAATTCACCCCTCCACTTT	CAWSARPDSPYNSPLHF	.	many	TRBV30	TRBJ1-6
TGCAGTGCTAGAGCGGACGGCTTCTACGAGCAGTACTTC	CSARADGFYEQYF	.	many	TRBV20-1	TRBJ2-7
TGTGCTAGCAGCCCGGGACAGGGGGGGGCCTACGAGCAGTACTTC	CASSPGQGGAYEQYF	TRBD1	many	TRBV7-7	TRBJ2-7
TGCAGTGCCAGCCGGGACGAGTACGAGCAGTACTTC	CSASRDEYEQYF	.	many	TRBV20-1	TRBJ2-7
TGTGCCAGCAGCCCCGGACAGGGAGTGGGCGGGGAGCTGTTTTTT	CASSPGQGVGGELFF	TRBD1	few	TRBV5-4	TRBJ2-2
TGTGCCAGCAGGACAGGAACGAACACCGGGGAGCTGTTTTTT	CASRTGTNTGELFF	.	many	TRBV2	TRBJ2-2
TGTGCCAGCAGCCAGACGGGACAGGGAGGATATAACTATGGCTACACCTTC	CASSQTGQGGYNYGYTF	TRBD1	few	TRBV5-5	TRBJ1-2
TGTGCCAGTAGTCGCCCGGACAGGAACTATGGCTACACCTTC	CASSRPDRNYGYTF	TRBD1	few	TRBV19	TRBJ1-2
TGTGCCAGCAGTCCCGGGACAGTACTGATGCTAGGCTACACCTTC	CASSPGTVLMLGYTF	TRBD1	.	TRBV28	TRBJ1-2
TGTGCCAGCAGTCGGGGACAGGCCGTTGCTTATTCACCCCTCCACTTT	CASSRGQAVAYSPLHF	TRBD1	many	TRBV9	TRBJ1-6
TGCAGTGCTAGAGATCTGGCAGCCTACCCCCAAGACATTCAGTACTTC	CSARDLAAYPQDIQYF	.	.	TRBV20-1	TRBJ2-4
TGTGCCAGCAGCTTAGTGCTAGCGGGACCAGAGACCCAGTACTTC	CASSLVLAGPETQYF	TRBD2	many	TRBV7-2	TRBJ2-5
TGCGCCAGCAGCTCAAGGGGGTCCGTCACAGATACGCAGTATTTT	CASSSRGSVTDTQYF	.	many	TRBV5-1	TRBJ2-3
TGTGCCAGCAGCCCCCGGACAGGGGACCCTATCTCTGGAAACGCCATATATTTT	CASSPRTGDPISGNAIYF	TRBD1	few	TRBV7-9	TRBJ1-3
TGTGCCAGCATAGAGCAGTTCTTC	CASIEQFF	.	many	TRBV14	TRBJ2-1
TGTGCCAGCAGCCGAACGTTTATGGATTTT	CASSRTFMDF	.	few	TRBV28	TRBJ1-4
TGCGCCAGCAGTTATCAGGGTACCGGGGAGCTGTTTTTT	CASSYQGTGELFF	.	.	TRBV5-1	TRBJ2-2
TGTGCCACCAGCAGGGGCCCACGAGAGACCCAGTACTTC	CATSRGPRETQYF	.	many	TRBV15	TRBJ2-5
TGCGCCAGCAGCTTGGATTGGACGGAATATGGCTACACCTTC	CASSLDWTEYGYTF	.	many	TRBV5-1	TRBJ1-2
TGTGCCAGCAGTCCCGTGGGGGGGGATGGGGCCAAAAACATTCAGTACTTC	CASSPVGGDGAKNIQYF	TRBD2	.	TRBV6-1	TRBJ2-4
TGCAGTGCTAGCGGAAGCTCCTACGAGCAGTACTTC	CSASGSSYEQYF	.	.	TRBV20-1	TRBJ2-7
TGTGCCAGCTCACCATCCGGGGGCGTTACAGATACGCAGTATTTT	CASSPSGGVTDTQYF	.	.	TRBV18	TRBJ2-3
TGTGCCAGCAGTTACGGCAAGCGGGATAAGGATACGCAGTATTTT	CASSYGKRDKDTQYF	TRBD2	.	TRBV6-2/TRBV6-3	TRBJ2-3
TGCAGTGCTAGAGATGGGCGGAGCTCCTACAATGAGCAGTTCTTC	CSARDGRSSYNEQFF	.	many	TRBV20-1	TRBJ2-1
TGTGCCAGCAGTGAAATGAGGGAGGCCTCATACAATGAGCAGTTCTTC	CASSEMREASYNEQFF	.	many	TRBV2	TRBJ2-1
TGTGCCGGCAGTTTACAGGGGGCTGGGCAGCCCCAGCATTTT	CAGSLQGAGQPQHF	TRBD1	.	TRBV12-3/TRBV12-4	TRBJ1-5
TGCAGTGTTCCACCGCTGGACATGAACACTGAAGCTTTCTTT	CSVPPLDMNTEAFF	.	.	TRBV20-1	TRBJ1-1
TGTGCCAGCTCACCACCCCAACGGCTAAGTCAAGAGACCCAGTACTTC	CASSPPQRLSQETQYF	.	many	TRBV18	TRBJ2-5
TGCAGTGCTAGAGACGGCACCCAACAAGGGGCCTATAATTCACCCCTCCACTTT	CSARDGTQQGAYNSPLHF	.	many	TRBV20-1	TRBJ1-6
TGTGCTAGTGGTTTGGGCTACAATGAGCAGTTCTTC	CASGLGYNEQFF	.	many	TRBV12-5	TRBJ2-1
TGTGCCAGCAGCGTAAGGCTGGCTAGCGGGACCCACGAGCAGTACTTC	CASSVRLASGTHEQYF	TRBD2	many	TRBV9	TRBJ2-7
TGTGCCAGCAGTGTCCGACCAGGGACCAATGAAAAACTGTTTTTT	CASSVRPGTNEKLFF	.	.	TRBV6-4	TRBJ1-4
TGCAGTGCCCCCAGAGAGCCTTGGCCGAACAATGAGCAGTTCTTC	CSAPREPWPNNEQFF	.	few	TRBV20-1	TRBJ2-1
TGTGCCAGCTCACCACCCATGACAGGGCCAGATACGCAGTATTTT	CASSPPMTGPDTQYF	TRBD1	.	TRBV18	TRBJ2-3
TGCAGTGCTCCGAGGGGGGGGAACACTGAAGCTTTCTTT	CSAPRGGNTEAFF	.	.	TRBV20-1	TRBJ1-1
TGTGCCAGCGGGGGACGGTACAATGAGCAGTTCTTC	CASGGRYNEQFF	.	many	TRBV3-1	TRBJ2-1
TGCGCCAGCAGCGGGGGACAGGGAGAAGAGACCCAGTACTTC	CASSGGQGEETQYF	TRBD1	.	TRBV5-1	TRBJ2-5
TGTGCCAGCAGCTTAGAAGTGGGTACAGACGAGCAGTACTTC	CASSLEVGTDEQYF	.	many	TRBV7-8	TRBJ2-7